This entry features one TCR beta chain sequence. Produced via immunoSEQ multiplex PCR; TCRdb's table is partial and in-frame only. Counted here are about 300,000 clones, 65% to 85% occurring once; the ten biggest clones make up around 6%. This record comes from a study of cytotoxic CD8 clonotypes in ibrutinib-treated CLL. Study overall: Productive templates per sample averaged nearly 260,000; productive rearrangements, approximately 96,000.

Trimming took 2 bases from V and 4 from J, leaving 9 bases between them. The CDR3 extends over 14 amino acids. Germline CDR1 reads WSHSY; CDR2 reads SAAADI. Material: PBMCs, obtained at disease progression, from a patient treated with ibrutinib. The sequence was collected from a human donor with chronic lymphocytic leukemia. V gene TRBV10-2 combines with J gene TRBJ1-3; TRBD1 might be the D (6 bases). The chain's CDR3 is CASSERGTGNTIYF. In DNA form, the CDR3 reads TGCGCCAGCAGTGAGAGGGGGACAGGAAACACCATATATTTT.